This TCR beta chain was retrieved from a study of blood T cell repertoires in COVID-19. About the research overall: From the United States, Italy and Spain came samples of acute and convalescent COVID-19. T cells, B-cell-depleted T cells, or PBMCs supplied cDNA or gDNA.

A COVID-19 case was met by exposed participants within 2 weeks before study entry. This clone was found many times. Original methodology: Using reference gene primer amplification, nucleated cell counts were estimated. Profiled with immunoSEQ multiplex PCR; TCRdb holds only in-frame clones, not every one. D and trimming come from the DNA, and the V and J calls and clone size come from that table. The sample contains 110,000 to 150,000 clones, under 90% of which appear only once. The specimen was PBMCs or T cells enriched from blood (not recorded which). This clonotype originated in a woman aged 18-30 years who had been exposed to COVID-19.

CDR3 nucleotide sequence: TGTGCCACCAGTCATCACAGGGAAGGAGATACGCAGTATTTT. It encodes CATSHHREGDTQYF. V gene TRBV24-1 combines with J gene TRBJ2-3; the D gene is possibly TRBD1 (6 bases). The CDR3 contains 14 residues. V was clipped by 6 bases and J by 5 bases, with 14 bases between them. Per germline, CDR1 KGHDR and CDR2 SFDVKD.